This TCR beta chain was recovered during a study of response to subunit inactivated influenza vaccine. Notes on the study in general: Few additional T cells are recruited per seasonal influenza vaccination, authors suggested.

As concerns this clonotype: Antigen: not known.

This CDR3 is 12 amino acids long. Between the trimmed V and J ends, which lost 5 bases and 2 bases, there was a span of 6 bases. Looked up from germline, CDR1 is SGHAT and CDR2 is FQNNGV. TCRdb independently ran MiXCR on the RT-PCR reads; one entry per CDR3 protein. Among around 790,000 distinct CDR3 sequences listed, about 20% were seen once. This TCR derives from a man aged 50 to 59 who received an inactivated influenza vaccine. The J gene is TRBJ2-5, the V gene TRBV11-2, with D maybe TRBD1 (5 bases). The sample was PBMCs from blood, taken roughly 5 days after vaccination. The CDR3 is CASSGAQETQYF. Written as DNA, the CDR3 is TGTGCCAGCAGCGGGGCGCAAGAGACCCAGTACTTC.